These 15 T cell receptor beta chains share one sample of origin, sequenced in a study of T cells after yellow fever vaccination. TCRdb reanalysed the 5' RACE reads using MiXCR and keeps one entry per CDR3 protein. The repertoire consists of 500,000 to 550,000 distinct CDR3 sequences, with just over 20% occurring once and the leading ten covering approximately 15%. The starting material was PBMCs, obtained approximately 22 days after the first yellow fever vaccination. Receptors were obtained from a man aged 18 to 35 who received the YFV17D yellow fever vaccine.

This clonotype has just one count. The chain employs TRBV5-4 and TRBJ1-1; D call uncertain. The germline V and J ends were trimmed by 0 bases and 3 bases, with 12 bases remaining between them. Germline V gives CDR1 SGHNT, CDR2 YYREEE (reference sequence). The CDR3 covers 15 residues. The CDR3 reads CASSLDHGEDTEAFF. The CDR3 nucleotides read TGTGCCAGCAGCTTGGACCACGGCGAGGACACTGAAGCTTTCTTT.

This clonotype occurred a few times. The chain joins TRBV5-1 to TRBJ2-1; 8 bases are a match to TRBD2. CDR1 and CDR2 from the germline V gene are SGHRS and YFSETQ. V gave up 0 bases and J gave up 4 bases; unmatched junction bases: 6. CDR3 length: 16 amino acids. CDR3 nucleotides: TGCGCCAGCAGCTTGGACGGTAGCGGGACTTACAATGAGCAGTTCTTC. It yields the protein CASSLDGSGTYNEQFF.

CDR3 sequence: CASSVDWNTEAFF. CDR3 coding DNA: TGTGCCAGCAGCGTAGATTGGAACACTGAAGCTTTCTTT. The rearrangement uses TRBV9 and TRBJ1-1, with no clear D. The CDR3 is made up of 13 amino acids. Germline V lookup: CDR1 SGDLS, CDR2 YYNGEE. Trimming took off 0 bases at V and 1 base at J, with 4 bases between the two ends.

The chain has TRBV4-1 and TRBJ2-5; 14 nucleotides match TRBD2. This CDR3 comprises 16 residues. After removal of 7 bases from V and 5 bases from J, the junction contained 9 bases not matched to a gene. Germline loops: CDR1 MGHRA, CDR2 YSYEKL. CDR3 DNA: TGCGCCAGCACCCGGACTAGCGGGGGGCCGTATGAGACCCAGTACTTC. Its protein is CASTRTSGGPYETQYF.

The chain carries TRBV5-1 and TRBJ2-1, with TRBD2 as a possible D gene (5 bases). Trimming pared 4 bases from V and 0 bases from J, leaving 14 bases between. Germline-derived CDR1 and CDR2 are SGHRS and YFSETQ. The CDR3 length is 16 residues. In nucleotides, the CDR3 is TGCGCCAGCAGCGCACCTTCCGGGGTCTCCTACAATGAGCAGTTCTTC. It encodes CASSAPSGVSYNEQFF.

The chain has TRBV5-1 and TRBJ2-7; the D gene is possibly TRBD1 (6 bases). Germline lookup yields CDR1 SGHRS and CDR2 YFSETQ. The ends were cut back, 0 bases at V and 7 bases at J, with 20 bases in the middle. The CDR3 consists of 16 residues. CDR3 sequence (DNA): TGCGCCAGCAGCTTGGCCTGGGGGACAAAGTCGAATGAGCAGTACTTC. Residues: CASSLAWGTKSNEQYF.

This clonotype has just a few counts. This chain uses TRBV7-8 with TRBJ1-6; D uncertain. Germline V gene lookup returns CDR1 SGHVS and CDR2 FQNEAQ. The CDR3 loop spans 13 amino acids. Trimming removed 3 bases from V and 10 bases from J, with 10 bases in between. DNA for the CDR3: TGTGCCAGCAGCTTCAGTTACGGGTCACCCCTCCACTTT. As protein: CASSFSYGSPLHF.

This clonotype showed up many times. J is TRBJ2-3 and V is TRBV7-2, with D perhaps matching TRBD2 (5 bases). The CDR3 totals 13 residues. The germline CDR1 and CDR2 sequences are SGHTA and FQGNSA. The germline V and J ends were trimmed by 3 bases and 6 bases, with 10 bases remaining between them. CDR3: CASSFLPGDTQYF. DNA of the CDR3: TGTGCCAGCAGCTTCCTCCCGGGGGATACGCAGTATTTT.

This clonotype appeared once. The rearrangement links TRBV19 to TRBJ2-1; D not resolved. This CDR3 comprises 15 residues. CDR1 and CDR2 (germline): LNHDA, SQIVND (reference sequence). The V and J ends lost 5 bases and 5 bases respectively, with 16 bases between them. The CDR3 loop reads CASSLFLTTNNEQFF. The CDR3 nucleotides are TGTGCCAGTAGTTTATTCCTCACTACCAACAATGAGCAGTTCTTC.

This sequence joins TRBV6-5 and TRBJ1-5, with TRBD1 matching 7 bases. In germline, CDR1 is MNHEY, CDR2 SVGAGI. The CDR3 length is 16 residues. Trimming cost V 4 bases and J 0 bases; bases outside gene matches: 6. The CDR3 loop reads CASSSRYRGSNQPQHF. The CDR3, as DNA: TGTGCCAGCAGTTCGCGATACAGGGGTAGCAATCAGCCCCAGCATTTT.

The J gene is TRBJ1-2, the V gene TRBV7-2; D call uncertain. V was shortened by 5 bases and J by 6 bases, with 10 bases between the two germline ends. Germline V CDR1 and CDR2: SGHTA, FQGNSA. The CDR3 extends over 12 amino acids. CDR3 in DNA: TGTGCCAGCAGCCTGTACCTCGATGGCTACACCTTC. Its translation is CASSLYLDGYTF. Variable domain in full (rest from reference TRBV7-2 and TRBJ1-2): GAGVSQSPSNKVTEKGKDVELRCDPISGHTALYWYRQSLGQGLEFLIYFQGNSAPDKSGLPSDRFSAERTGGSVSTLTIQRTQQEDSAVYLCASSLYLDGYTFGSGTRLTVV.

This clonotype was seen a handful of times. The rearrangement links TRBV5-1 to TRBJ2-7; the match to TRBD1 covers 7 bases. Trimming removed 1 base from V and 5 bases from J; junction bases left unmatched: 9. The CDR3 loop spans 15 amino acids. Germline CDR1 and CDR2: SGHRS and YFSETQ. CDR3: CASSLLPTGVDEQYF. CDR3 nucleotides: TGCGCCAGCAGCTTGTTACCTACAGGGGTTGACGAGCAGTACTTC. Supplemented by reference TRBV5-1 and TRBJ2-7, the full variable domain reads KAGVTQTPRYLIKTRGQQVTLSCSPISGHRSVSWYQQTPGQGLQFLFEYFSETQRNKGNFPGRFSGRQFSNSRSEMNVSTLELGDSALYLCASSLLPTGVDEQYFGPGTRLTVT.

This clonotype has ten or more counts. The chain employs TRBV5-1 and TRBJ2-2, with 9 nucleotides matching TRBD1. V was pared by 4 bases and J by 4 bases, with 2 bases of the junction left unmatched. Germline V CDR1 and CDR2: SGHRS, YFSETQ. The CDR3 length is 14 residues. The CDR3 region is CASSTTGGTGELFF. CDR3 coding DNA: TGCGCCAGCAGCACGACAGGGGGCACCGGGGAGCTGTTTTTT. The variable domain in full, completed from reference TRBV5-1 and TRBJ2-2, reads KAGVTQTPRYLIKTRGQQVTLSCSPISGHRSVSWYQQTPGQGLQFLFEYFSETQRNKGNFPGRFSGRQFSNSRSEMNVSTLELGDSALYLCASSTTGGTGELFFGEGSRLTVL.

This clonotype was seen more than once but under ten times. V gene TRBV5-1 combines with J gene TRBJ1-1, with 7 bases matching TRBD1. The germline gives CDR1 SGHRS, CDR2 YFSETQ. V trimming: 4 bases; J trimming: 1 base; junction bases outside the gene matches: 4. The CDR3 loop spans 14 amino acids. CDR3 sequence: CASSDRQGNTEAFF. The CDR3 bases are TGCGCCAGCAGCGACCGACAGGGGAACACTGAAGCTTTCTTT.

The chain carries TRBV20-1 and TRBJ2-1; D possibly corresponds to TRBD2 (5 bases). Germline CDR1 DFQATT, CDR2 SNEGSKA (reference sequence). The CDR3 runs to 16 residues. The germline V and J ends were trimmed by 2 bases and 7 bases, with 21 bases remaining between them. The CDR3 region is CSARIYRAHSVNEQFF. Written as DNA, the CDR3 is TGCAGTGCTAGAATATACCGGGCTCATAGCGTTAATGAGCAGTTCTTC.